Following are 29 T cell receptor beta chains from one sample sequenced in a study of T cell repertoires in cytomegalovirus infection. From the reads, TCRdb called clonotypes with MiXCR, one entry per CDR3 protein. Here the sample spans approximately 500,000 distinct CDR3 sequences, more than 15% being singletons. Specimen: CD8+ T cells from PBMCs. Receptors originate from a human donor in good health (CMV status not recorded). Some clones in this sample may be carry-over from other donors' samples.

This clonotype has at least ten counts. The chain carries TRBV10-3 and TRBJ2-5, with D possibly being TRBD2 (7 bases). This CDR3 is 18 amino acids long. Trimming pared 2 bases from V and 2 bases from J, leaving 21 bases between. Germline assignment: CDR1 ENHRY and CDR2 SYGVKD. CDR3: CAISEEGDGDYPQETQYF. CDR3 nucleotide sequence: TGTGCCATCAGTGAGGAGGGGGATGGGGACTACCCTCAAGAGACCCAGTACTTC.

This clonotype has ten or more counts. The chain is built from TRBV7-9 and TRBJ2-7, with 7 positions matching TRBD2. Germline CDR1 reads SEHNR; CDR2 reads FQNEAQ (reference sequence). J lost 8 bases, V lost 3 bases, and 10 bases had no gene match. The CDR3 spans 14 residues. The CDR3 nucleotides read TGTGCCAGCAGCTTCCTAGCGGAAGGTACCAAGCAGTACTTC. Amino acids: CASSFLAEGTKQYF.

In its sample, this clonotype was seen many times. V and J are TRBV7-8 and TRBJ1-4; TRBD1 aligns across 7 bases. Germline CDR1 SGHVS, CDR2 FQNEAQ. The CDR3 totals 15 residues. The J segment lost 8 bases and the V segment lost 3 bases, leaving 9 bases of the junction unmatched. CDR3 loop: CASSFGQAEGEKLFF. CDR3 DNA sequence: TGTGCCAGCAGCTTCGGACAGGCCGAGGGGGAAAAACTGTTTTTT.

This clonotype has only a few counts. The CDR3 spells CASSDLAGPQETQYF. Written as DNA, the CDR3 is TGTGCCAGCAGTGATCTAGCGGGCCCCCAAGAGACCCAGTACTTC. V gene TRBV2 combines with J gene TRBJ2-5; 8 bases match TRBD2. CDR1 is SNHLY, CDR2 FYNNEI, per germline. Trimming at V came to 3 bases and at J to 1 base, leaving 4 bases not matched to a gene. The CDR3 is 15 amino acids.

This clonotype was detected once. This sequence may be a read error, since a much larger clone differs from it by one base. As the CDR3 is not closed by the conserved phenylalanine or tryptophan, this likely results from a read error. The chain uses TRBV7-2 and TRBJ2-5; a possible D gene is TRBD1 (5 bases). The V gene lost 5 bases and the J gene lost 2 bases, with 15 bases spanning the gap. The CDR3 spans 15 residues. Per the germline V gene, CDR1 is SGHTA and CDR2 is FQGNSA. CDR3 residues: CASSPKGKGQETQYL. CDR3 bases: TGTGCCAGCAGCCCAAAAGGGAAGGGGCAAGAGACCCAGTACTTA.

This clonotype was detected only a few times. The chain carries TRBV28 and TRBJ2-5; D possibly corresponds to TRBD2 (6 bases). This CDR3 region has 14 residues. V lost 3 bases and J lost 5, with 13 bases in between. The germline V gene encodes CDR1 MDHEN and CDR2 SYDVKM. Written as DNA, the CDR3 is TGTGCCAGCAGTTTCGAGGGGAGGCCGGAGACCCAGTACTTC. Amino acid sequence: CASSFEGRPETQYF.

This clonotype has ten or more counts. This chain links TRBV12-3 or TRBV12-4 with TRBJ1-4; D gene uncertain. The CDR3 totals 16 residues. Trimming left V 6 bases short and J 0 bases short, with 14 bases between. Here the CDR3 DNA reads TGTGCCAGCAGCCGCCTGAAGATATCAACTAATGAAAAACTGTTTTTT. Translation: CASSRLKISTNEKLFF.

This clonotype has ten or more counts. The chain has TRBV11-2 and TRBJ2-1; D is uncertain. Per germline, CDR1 SGHAT and CDR2 FQNNGV. V lost 1 base to trimming and J lost 0 bases, with 13 bases between them. The CDR3 has 17 amino acids. CDR3 residues: CASSLGITRLSYNEQFF. The CDR3 nucleotides are TGTGCCAGCAGCTTAGGTATAACCCGCCTCTCCTACAATGAGCAGTTCTTC.

The sample holds one count of this clonotype. A read error may explain this, as a much larger clone is one base away. The genes are TRBV7-6 and TRBJ1-2, with D uncertain. The CDR3 has 14 residues. The germline V gene encodes CDR1 SGHVS and CDR2 FNYEAQ. CDR3 in DNA: TGTGCCGGCAGCCCGGTAGTAGAGGATCGTGGCTACACCTTC. Protein sequence: CAGSPVVEDRGYTF. Supplemented by reference TRBV7-6 and TRBJ1-2, the full variable domain reads GAGVSQSPRYKVTKRGQDVALRCDPISGHVSLYWYRQALGQGPEFLTYFNYEAQQDKSGLPNDRFSAERPEGSISTLTIQRTEQRDSAMYRCAGSPVVEDRGYTFGSGTRLTVV.

This clonotype was recorded at least ten times. The V and J genes are TRBV28 and TRBJ1-1; a possible D gene is TRBD1 (6 bases). The CDR3 loop spans 13 amino acids. Germline V gene data show CDR1 as MDHEN and CDR2 as SYDVKM. The germline V and J ends were trimmed by 2 bases and 5 bases, with 9 bases remaining between them. In DNA, the CDR3 is TGTGCCAGCAGTTTAAGGGGGTTTACTGAAGCTTTCTTT. Protein sequence: CASSLRGFTEAFF.

J is TRBJ2-7 and V is TRBV12-3 or TRBV12-4; D possibly matches TRBD1 or TRBD2 (6 bases each). Trimming cost V 3 bases and J 2 bases, with 14 bases left between them. This CDR3 is 15 amino acids long. The CDR3 protein is CASSFSRGPPYEQYF. The CDR3 bases are TGTGCCAGCAGTTTTTCCCGGGGGCCTCCCTACGAGCAGTACTTC.

This clonotype was counted at least ten times. The chain employs TRBV7-8 and TRBJ2-3; the match to TRBD1 covers 9 bases. CDR1 is SGHVS, CDR2 FQNEAQ, per germline. The CDR3 loop spans 16 amino acids. V lost 3 bases to trimming and J lost 3 bases; unmatched junction nucleotides: 7. The CDR3 nucleotides read TGTGCCAGCAGCTTGGCGGGACAGGGAATGACAGATACGCAGTATTTT. Residues: CASSLAGQGMTDTQYF. The complete variable domain, with remaining parts taken from reference TRBV7-8 and TRBJ2-3, reads GAGVSQSPRYKVAKRGQDVALRCDPISGHVSLFWYQQALGQGPEFLTYFQNEAQLDKSGLPSDRFFAERPEGSVSTLKIQRTQQEDSAVYLCASSLAGQGMTDTQYFGPGTRLTVL.

In its sample, this clonotype was seen many times. The chain combines TRBV7-8 with TRBJ2-7; TRBD1 agrees at 7 bases. CDR1 is SGHVS, CDR2 FQNEAQ, per germline. The CDR3 sequence is 16 residues long. V dropped 3 bases and J dropped 3; count of bases not matched to a gene: 11. CDR3 sequence reads: CASSLRTGGKIYEQYF. The DNA of the CDR3 is TGTGCCAGCAGCTTGAGGACAGGCGGAAAAATCTACGAGCAGTACTTC.

This clonotype was observed at least ten times. The chain uses TRBV27 and TRBJ2-4; no definite D call. CDR3 length: 14 amino acids. The V gene's germline CDR1 is MNHEY and CDR2 SMNVEV (reference sequence). V was clipped by 2 bases and J by 9 bases, with 14 bases between them. The CDR3 sequence is CASSLAQKSAIQYF. For the CDR3, the DNA is TGTGCCAGCAGTTTAGCACAGAAGTCAGCCATTCAGTACTTC.

This clonotype has ten or more counts. This chain connects TRBV7-8 to TRBJ2-7; D is perhaps TRBD1 (6 bases). CDR3 length equals 15 residues. V was pared by 1 base and J by 2 bases, with 12 bases between. Looked up from germline, CDR1 is SGHVS and CDR2 is FQNEAQ. The CDR3 protein is CASSLERTGTYEQYF. CDR3 DNA: TGTGCCAGCAGCTTAGAACGAACAGGGACCTACGAGCAGTACTTC.

This clonotype appeared a few times. The V call is TRBV27, the J call TRBJ2-4; 8 nucleotides line up with TRBD2. Germline lookup yields CDR1 MNHEY and CDR2 SMNVEV (reference sequence). Germline trimming cut 6 bases from V and 14 bases from J; bases unmatched to any gene: 12. The CDR3 contains 13 residues. The CDR3 DNA sequence: TGTGCCAGCAGGAATCGGGGGGGCCCCCCCGAGTACTTC. The encoded protein is CASRNRGGPPEYF.

This clonotype occurred a few times. This rearrangement joins TRBV28 to TRBJ1-5; TRBD1 matches 7 bases. V shed 5 bases and J 7 bases; nucleotides not matched to a gene: 5. Germline loops: CDR1 MDHEN, CDR2 SYDVKM. This CDR3 is built from 13 residues. CDR3 protein: CASSEYRGQPQHF. CDR3 coding DNA: TGTGCCAGCAGTGAATACAGGGGACAGCCCCAGCATTTT.

At least ten counts were recorded for this clonotype. The genes are TRBV10-3 and TRBJ2-3; D is uncertain. The CDR3 is 13 amino acids. Between the trimmed V and J ends, which lost 2 bases and 6 bases, there was a span of 9 bases. Germline lookup yields CDR1 ENHRY and CDR2 SYGVKD. The CDR3 nucleotides read TGTGCCATCAGTGAGCCACTTGAGGATACGCAGTATTTT. Translation: CAISEPLEDTQYF.

The V gene is TRBV24-1, the J gene TRBJ2-1; no clear D gene. Looked up from germline, CDR1 is KGHDR and CDR2 is SFDVKD. V lost 0 bases and J 9 bases, leaving 2 bases between the germline ends. CDR3 length: 11 amino acids. CDR3 DNA sequence: TGTGCCACCAGTGATTTGGCTGAGCAGTTCTTC. It yields the protein CATSDLAEQFF.

This clonotype was counted only a few times. This chain connects TRBV28 to TRBJ1-2; D may be TRBD1 (5 bases). CDR3 length: 13 amino acids. V was trimmed by 3 bases and J by 3 bases, leaving 8 bases between them. Per germline, CDR1 MDHEN and CDR2 SYDVKM. The CDR3 coding sequence is TGTGCCAGCAGTTTCGCGGGGGACTATGGCTACACCTTC. Residues: CASSFAGDYGYTF.

This clonotype was seen more than once but under ten times. A read error may account for a junction end that differs from germline. The chain joins TRBV27 to TRBJ2-1; the match to TRBD2 covers 8 bases. Germline V gene lookup returns CDR1 MNHEY and CDR2 SMNVEV (reference sequence). The CDR3 is made up of 15 amino acids. CDR3 residues: CASSPGGGEYNVQFF. CDR3 coding DNA: TGTGCCAGCAGTCCGGGGGGGGGGGAGTACAATGTGCAGTTCTTC.

This clonotype has ten or more counts. The chain employs TRBV7-3 and TRBJ2-1; 9 bases are shared with TRBD2. This CDR3 has 16 residues. V lost 6 bases to trimming and J lost 5 bases; unmatched junction nucleotides: 11. The germline V gene encodes CDR1 SGHTA and CDR2 FQGTGA. CDR3 in DNA: TGTGCCAGCAGTCGTTTGGCGGGAGGGGGGGACAATGAGCAGTTCTTC. It specifies CASSRLAGGGDNEQFF.

In its sample, this clonotype was seen a few times. The rearrangement joins TRBV27 to TRBJ2-7; 8 bases are a match to TRBD2. The V gene's germline CDR1 is MNHEY and CDR2 SMNVEV (reference sequence). J gave up 2 bases and V 6 bases, and 6 bases lay outside the gene matches. This CDR3 is 14 amino acids long. Written as DNA, the CDR3 is TGTGCCAGCAGCCCGGGGGGGCGACCCTACGAGCAGTACTTC. Protein: CASSPGGRPYEQYF.

The rearrangement uses TRBV12-3 or TRBV12-4 and TRBJ2-3; 7 positions match TRBD2. J was trimmed by 0 bases and V by 4 bases; bases with no gene match: 4. The CDR3 spans 15 residues. The CDR3: CASSYAGESTDTQYF. CDR3 nucleotide sequence: TGTGCCAGCAGTTATGCGGGGGAGAGCACAGATACGCAGTATTTT.

In its sample, this clonotype was seen many times. The CDR3 loop reads CASSPRGGLRNEQYF. The CDR3 coding sequence is TGTGCCAGCAGCCCTAGAGGAGGATTAAGGAACGAGCAGTACTTC. This sequence joins TRBV6-1 and TRBJ2-7; D perhaps matches TRBD2 (5 bases). CDR3 size: 15 residues. Between the trimmed V and J ends, which lost 6 bases and 5 bases, there was a span of 20 bases. Germline V gives CDR1 MNHNS, CDR2 SASEGT.

About this clonotype: With a much larger clone just one base away, this may be a read error. The rearrangement uses TRBV7-9 and TRBJ2-7; maybe TRBD2 (6 bases). This CDR3 is 16 amino acids long. V lost 5 bases and J lost 5, with 22 bases in between. In germline, CDR1 is SEHNR, CDR2 FQNEAQ (reference sequence). As DNA, the CDR3 is TGTGCCAGCAGCCCGGGGGTCCCGGAACAGTCCCACGAGCAGTACTTC. It yields the protein CASSPGVPEQSHEQYF.

J is TRBJ2-1 and V is TRBV20-1; no reliable D call. The V gene's germline CDR1 is DFQATT and CDR2 SNEGSKA (reference sequence). This CDR3 has 12 amino acids. The V and J ends lost 6 bases and 10 bases respectively, with 16 bases between them. The CDR3, as DNA: TGCAGTGCGCAAGTGAAGGGTTGGGAGCAGTTCTTC. It yields the protein CSAQVKGWEQFF.

This clonotype was seen more than once but under ten times. V usage is TRBV6-1 and J usage is TRBJ2-5; perhaps TRBD2 as D (6 bases). This CDR3 comprises 15 residues. Between the trimmed V and J ends, which lost 4 bases and 0 bases, there was a span of 12 bases. CDR1 MNHNS and CDR2 SASEGT come from the germline V gene. CDR3 nucleotides: TGTGCCAGCAGTGCTCGACTAGAGTACCAAGAGACCCAGTACTTC. Translating it yields CASSARLEYQETQYF.

Many counts were recorded for this clonotype. The chain has TRBV5-6 and TRBJ1-2; 11 bases map to TRBD1. CDR1 and CDR2 (germline): SGHDT, YYEEEE. The V and J ends lost 4 bases and 3 bases, in that order; junction bases with no gene match: 5. This CDR3 comprises 15 residues. CDR3 coding DNA: TGTGCCAGCAGCACTCCGGGACAGGGGGACTATGGCTACACCTTC. Its translation is CASSTPGQGDYGYTF.